This T cell receptor beta chain was sequenced in a study of blood T cell repertoires in COVID-19. Germline CDR1 reads SGHVS; CDR2 reads FQNEAQ. Trimming took 6 bases from V and 1 from J, leaving 9 bases between them. The CDR3 is 14 residues long. Authors' analysis steps: Nucleated cell number was recorded as an estimate derived from reference gene primer amplification. TCRdb keeps only in-frame clones here, not all; method: immunoSEQ multiplex PCR. That table is the source of V, J and clone size, and D and trimming were worked out from the DNA. The sample has 130,000 to 150,000 clones, about three quarters seen once.

This sequence was found in a woman between 55 and 75 years old with acute or convalescent COVID-19. V gene TRBV7-8 combines with J gene TRBJ2-2; D call uncertain. Sequencing input: peripheral blood. CDR3: CASSSRLNTGELFF. In DNA, the CDR3 is TGTGCCAGCAGTTCCCGGTTGAACACCGGGGAGCTGTTTTTT.